Sequencing of this T cell receptor beta chain was carried out in a study of blood T cell repertoires in COVID-19. Looking at the study overall: COVID-19 samples, acute and convalescent, were from the United States, Italy and Spain. T cells, B-cell-depleted T cells, or PBMCs supplied cDNA or gDNA.

The junction had 1 base not matched to a gene; V was cut back by 0 bases and J by 5 bases. The CDR3 loop spans 13 amino acids. Germline V gene lookup returns CDR1 SGHRS and CDR2 YFSETQ. Per the study methods: Using reference gene primer amplification, nucleated cell counts were estimated. Using immunoSEQ multiplex PCR, the repertoire was profiled, and TCRdb retains in-frame clones only, with some absent. D and trimming come from the DNA, and the V and J calls and clone size come from that table. This table holds 100,000 to 150,000 clones, around 76% found once. The chain links TRBV5-1 to TRBJ1-1; the match to TRBD1 covers 7 bases. Sequenced sample: peripheral blood. The receptor comes from an older man with COVID-19, enrolled during active disease. The CDR3: CASSLEGQTEAFF. The CDR3 DNA reads TGCGCCAGCAGCTTGGAGGGACAGACTGAAGCTTTCTTT.